This T cell receptor (beta chain) was observed in a study of graft-versus-host responses after intestinal transplantation. The wider study: Uniformly, recipients were administered anti-thymocyte globulin induction with subsequent tacrolimus and steroids for around three years. Findings and limits, study-wide: Recipient marrow harbored GvH clones, some of which surfaced first in ileum or blood. Individuals who had graft-donor T cell macrochimerism had allografts that showed high graft-versus-host to host-versus-graft clonal ratios.

Worth noting for this clone: Its antigen is currently unknown.

CDR3 length: 13 amino acids. Germline CDR1 LNHNV, CDR2 YYDKDF (reference sequence). After removal of 6 bases from V and 6 bases from J, the junction contained 5 bases not matched to a gene. The repertoire was sequenced with immunoSEQ multiplex PCR; TCRdb's copy has only in-frame clones and lacks some. This table holds approximately 110,000 clones, 85% to 95% found once. The chain uses TRBV15 and TRBJ1-5, with 7 bases that match TRBD1. This receptor was obtained from a human donor who was the organ donor for an intestinal transplant. The sequenced sample was unstimulated CD8+ T cells sorted from spleen or lymph node cells, obtained before transplant. As DNA, the CDR3 is TGTGCCACCAGGCGACAGGGCGGTCAGCCCCAGCATTTT. As protein: CATRRQGGQPQHF.